This passage covers 2 T cell receptor beta chains from one sample sequenced in a study of shared clonotypes between healthy human individuals. CD45RO-negative cells were positively selected for CCR7, leaving out terminally differentiated effector memory CD45RA+ cells. This table comes from immunoSEQ multiplex PCR, and its TCRdb copy is limited to in-frame clones, with some not included. The profile shows around 650,000 clones, roughly 95% of them singletons. The material sequenced was naive CD8+ T cells sorted from blood. The receptors stem from a woman younger than 45 in good health.

In DNA form, the CDR3 reads TGTGCCAGCAGCTTAGCCTCGGACTTTTACGAGCAGTACTTC. Amino acid sequence: CASSLASDFYEQYF. This rearrangement joins TRBV13 to TRBJ2-7; a weak D match, TRBD2 (5 bases). The CDR3 spans 14 residues. Germline CDR1 PRHDT, CDR2 FYEKMQ (reference sequence). Trimming took 1 base from V and 4 from J, leaving 11 bases between them.

Concerning this clone: The sample contains more than one DNA sequence encoding this CDR3. The rearrangement joins TRBV11-2 to TRBJ2-7; D not resolved. V was pared by 1 base and J by 0 bases, with 4 bases between. Germline V gene lookup returns CDR1 SGHAT and CDR2 FQNNGV. The CDR3 sequence is 13 residues long. CDR3 DNA sequence: TGTGCCAGCAGCTTAGGGGACTCCTACGAGCAGTACTTC. It yields the protein CASSLGDSYEQYF.